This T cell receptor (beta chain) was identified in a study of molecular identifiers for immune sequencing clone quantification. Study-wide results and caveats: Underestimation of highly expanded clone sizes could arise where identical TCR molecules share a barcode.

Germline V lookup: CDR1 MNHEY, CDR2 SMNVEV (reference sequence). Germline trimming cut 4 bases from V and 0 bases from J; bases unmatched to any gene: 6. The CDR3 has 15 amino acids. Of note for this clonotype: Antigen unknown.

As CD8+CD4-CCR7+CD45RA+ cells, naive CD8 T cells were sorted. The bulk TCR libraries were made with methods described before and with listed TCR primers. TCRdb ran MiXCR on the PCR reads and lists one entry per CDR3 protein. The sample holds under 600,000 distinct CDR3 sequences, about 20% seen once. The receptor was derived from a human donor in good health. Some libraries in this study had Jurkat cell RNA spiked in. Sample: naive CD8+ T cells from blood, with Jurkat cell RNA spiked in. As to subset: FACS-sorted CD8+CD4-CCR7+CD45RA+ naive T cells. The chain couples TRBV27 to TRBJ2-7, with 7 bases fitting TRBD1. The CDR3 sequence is CASSWSGGSSYEQYF. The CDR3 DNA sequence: TGTGCCAGCAGTTGGTCAGGGGGAAGCTCCTACGAGCAGTACTTC.